In its sample, the clone carrying this T cell receptor beta chain was seen many times. These data are taken from a study of T cells in Graves' hyperthyroidism and ophthalmopathy. Template material for amplifying TCR beta CDR3 regions consisted of RNA transcripts. HTBI primers were the set used in a first-round RT-PCR of the TCR CDR3. TCRdb fed the multiplex PCR reads into MiXCR, producing one record per CDR3 protein. Counted here are 400,000 to 600,000 distinct CDR3 sequences, around 20% occurring once; the ten biggest clones make up less than 30%. V dropped 2 bases and J dropped 1 base, with 8 bases sitting between them. This CDR3 is 15 amino acids long. The germline gives CDR1 SGHTA, CDR2 FQGNSA.

The chain employs TRBV7-2 and TRBJ2-2; D is tentatively TRBD1 or TRBD2 (5 bases each). The clonotype comes from a young man with Graves' hyperthyroidism. Specimen: blood. The CDR3 spells CASSLTGRNTGELFF. CDR3 DNA sequence: TGTGCCAGCAGCTTAACGGGACGGAACACCGGGGAGCTGTTTTTT.